This TCR beta chain was retrieved from a study of blood T cell repertoires in COVID-19. The wider study: Whether acute or convalescent, the COVID-19 samples came from the United States, Italy and Spain. PBMCs, B-cell-depleted T cells, or T cells provided the cDNA or gDNA that made up the material.

V was pared by 8 bases and J by 7 bases, with 17 bases between. The germline V gene has CDR1 MDHEN and CDR2 SYDVKM. The CDR3 contains 14 residues. Libraries were prepared by immunoSEQ multiplex PCR; TCRdb keeps only in-frame clonotypes and omits some of them. The table includes about 85,000 clones, around nine tenths detected once. This TCR was recovered from a man in his 60s with acute or convalescent COVID-19. The chain couples TRBV28 to TRBJ2-2, with D possibly matching TRBD2 (6 bases). The sequencing input was peripheral blood. CDR3 nucleotides: TGTGCCAGCGAAGAGTGGGGGGTGCGCGGGGAGCTGTTTTTT. This sequence encodes CASEEWGVRGELFF.